The 20 T cell receptor beta chains presented below share a single source sample, sequenced in a study of blood T cell repertoires in COVID-19. Profiled with immunoSEQ multiplex PCR; TCRdb holds only in-frame clones, not every one. The sample includes 300,000 to 350,000 clones, approximately 85% of them seen just once. The sequencing input was PBMCs or T cells enriched from blood (not recorded which). The origin of the receptors is a man aged 30-40 years who had recovered from COVID-19.

This clone was counted a single time. This chain links TRBV16 with TRBJ1-1, with D possibly being TRBD1 (5 bases). CDR3 length equals 13 residues. Trimming took off 2 bases at V and 1 base at J, with 5 bases between the two ends. Germline V gives CDR1 KGHSY, CDR2 FQNENV. CDR3 sequence reads: CASSQGQNTEAFF. The CDR3 DNA reads as TGTGCCAGCAGCCAAGGACAGAACACTGAAGCTTTCTTT.

The gene calls are TRBV18 and TRBJ1-2, with 8 bases matching TRBD1. The CDR3 contains 16 residues. V dropped 4 bases and J dropped 3; count of bases not matched to a gene: 10. CDR1 and CDR2 (germline): KGHSH, LQKENI. In nucleotides, the CDR3 is TGTGCCAGCTCACGTCGGTCAGGGGGCGCGGACTATGGCTACACCTTC. This encodes CASSRRSGGADYGYTF.

The chain has TRBV6-5 and TRBJ2-3; TRBD1 matches 10 bases. The germline CDR1 and CDR2 sequences are MNHEY and SVGAGI. After removal of 5 bases from V and 6 bases from J, the junction contained 5 bases not matched to a gene. This CDR3 spans 14 amino acids. Written as DNA, the CDR3 is TGTGCCAGCAGTAAGACAGGGGGCCCGGATACGCAGTATTTT. This sequence encodes CASSKTGGPDTQYF.

This clone was found once. The J gene is TRBJ1-3, the V gene TRBV3-1 (or the pseudogene TRBV3-2), with D possibly TRBD1 on 6 matching bases. V gave up 4 bases and J gave up 0 bases, with 10 bases separating them. The CDR3 covers 15 residues. From germline, CDR1 is LGHDT and CDR2 YNNKEL (reference sequence). This chain's CDR3 is CASSPGTLSGNTIYF. For the CDR3, the DNA is TGTGCCAGCAGCCCGGGGACACTCTCTGGAAACACCATATATTTT.

The chain carries TRBV6-5 and TRBJ2-7; D gene ambiguous. Looked up from germline, CDR1 is MNHEY and CDR2 is SVGAGI. The V and J ends lost 10 bases and 0 bases respectively, with 19 bases between them. The CDR3 runs 15 residues. The CDR3, as DNA: TGTGCCACCCATGTGGGCAGGTTGGACTCCTACGAGCAGTACTTC. Residues: CATHVGRLDSYEQYF.

In its sample, this clone was seen a few times. This chain uses TRBV11-2 with TRBJ2-2; 7 nucleotides agree with TRBD2. The CDR3 spans 16 residues. Germline lookup yields CDR1 SGHAT and CDR2 FQNNGV. V shed 1 base and J 4 bases; nucleotides not matched to a gene: 6. CDR3 loop: CASSLVLREGTGELFF. CDR3 in DNA: TGTGCCAGCAGCTTAGTGCTCAGGGAGGGCACCGGGGAGCTGTTTTTT.

V gene TRBV6-5 combines with J gene TRBJ2-7; 9 nucleotides line up with TRBD1. Trimming at V came to 7 bases and at J to 9 bases, leaving 16 bases not matched to a gene. Germline V gene lookup returns CDR1 MNHEY and CDR2 SVGAGI. The CDR3 is 15 amino acids. The CDR3 nucleotides are TGTGCCAGCACCGTACAGGGGGCGGTTGGAATGGGGCAGTACTTC. This codes for CASTVQGAVGMGQYF.

The chain uses TRBV10-3 and TRBJ1-1, with a weak D call TRBD1 (6 bases). CDR3 length: 13 amino acids. CDR1 and CDR2 (germline): ENHRY, SYGVKD. V was cut by 3 bases and J by 1 base, with 6 bases left in between. The chain's CDR3 is CAISEQGNTEAFF. DNA of the CDR3: TGTGCCATCAGTGAACAGGGGAACACTGAAGCTTTCTTT.

This clone has only a few counts. The chain carries TRBV4-2 and TRBJ2-1, with a possible D match to TRBD2 (5 bases). V dropped 1 base and J dropped 4 bases, with 8 bases sitting between them. CDR3 size: 14 residues. Germline V lookup: CDR1 LGHNA, CDR2 YNFKEQ. This CDR3 is CASSQGAEYNEQFF. In DNA, the CDR3 is TGTGCCAGCAGCCAAGGAGCGGAATACAATGAGCAGTTCTTC.

This sequence joins TRBV7-9 and TRBJ1-5, with D unclear. This CDR3 is built from 16 residues. Germline assignment: CDR1 SEHNR and CDR2 FQNEAQ (reference sequence). The V gene lost 5 bases and the J gene lost 2 bases, with 16 bases spanning the gap. The CDR3 here is CASSPTTPSGNQPQHF. In nucleotides, the CDR3 is TGTGCCAGCAGCCCGACAACACCTAGCGGCAATCAGCCCCAGCATTTT.

The rearrangement uses TRBV5-1 and TRBJ2-5, with TRBD2 matching 7 bases. This CDR3 has 14 amino acids. V gave up 4 bases and J gave up 5 bases; unmatched junction bases: 8. CDR1 is SGHRS and CDR2 is YFSETQ in the germline V gene. The CDR3 DNA reads as TGCGCCAGCAGCCCGGAGGGAGGGTACGAGACCCAGTACTTC. Amino acid sequence: CASSPEGGYETQYF.

This chain connects TRBV27 to TRBJ2-4, with 13 bases fitting TRBD2. Germline V gene data show CDR1 as MNHEY and CDR2 as SMNVEV (reference sequence). This CDR3 is 13 amino acids long. The ends lost 6 bases at V and 10 bases at J; junction bases unmatched: 3. The CDR3 DNA reads as TGTGCCAGCAGAAGGACTAGCGGGGGTATTCAGTACTTC. This translates into CASRRTSGGIQYF.

This chain links TRBV7-2 with TRBJ2-2; D is undetermined. V gave up 3 bases and J gave up 2 bases, with 4 bases separating them. Germline assignment: CDR1 SGHTA and CDR2 FQGNSA. This CDR3 is built from 13 residues. CDR3 sequence (DNA): TGTGCCAGCAGCTTCCATAACACCGGGGAGCTGTTTTTT. Protein product: CASSFHNTGELFF.

This clone occurred once. The chain has TRBV6-5 and TRBJ1-1, with TRBD1 as a possible D gene (6 bases). V was clipped by 7 bases and J by 11 bases, with 23 bases between them. Germline CDR1 is MNHEY and CDR2 is SVGAGI. The CDR3 has 14 amino acids. CDR3 protein: CASIDLGGRGQAFF. The CDR3 DNA sequence: TGTGCCAGCATCGACCTCGGGGGGCGCGGGCAGGCTTTCTTT.

The gene calls are TRBV19 and TRBJ2-5; D is undetermined. V lost 3 bases and J 2 bases, leaving 10 bases between the germline ends. The V gene's germline CDR1 is LNHDA and CDR2 SQIVND (reference sequence). The CDR3 covers 14 residues. The CDR3 region has the DNA TGTGCCAGTAGTATTCAACTGTCTCAAGAGACCCAGTACTTC. Encoded protein: CASSIQLSQETQYF.

The rearrangement uses TRBV4-3 and TRBJ2-3, with TRBD2 as a possible D gene (7 bases). CDR1 is LGHNA and CDR2 is YSLEER in the germline V gene. CDR3 length: 15 amino acids. V lost 8 bases and J lost 4, with 19 bases in between. CDR3: CASSPGRGAADTQYF. DNA for the CDR3: TGCGCCAGCTCCCCCGGTCGGGGGGCCGCAGATACGCAGTATTTT.

This chain connects TRBV12-5 to TRBJ2-1; D may be TRBD2 (7 bases). Germline V gene data show CDR1 as LGHNT and CDR2 as FRNRAP. The CDR3 loop spans 15 amino acids. V was pared by 5 bases and J by 7 bases, with 18 bases between. DNA of the CDR3: TGTGCTAGTGGTGAGGGGAGGGGGGCCAAGAATGAGCAGTTCTTC. Residues: CASGEGRGAKNEQFF.

This clone was seen once. The V gene is TRBV7-9, the J gene TRBJ1-3; D not resolved. V lost 2 bases, J lost 0 bases, and 11 bases lay in between. The CDR3 runs to 16 residues. Germline V gene sequence: CDR1 SEHNR, CDR2 FQNEAQ (reference sequence). This chain's CDR3 is CASSLNPGNSGNTIYF. The CDR3 DNA reads as TGTGCCAGCAGCTTAAACCCAGGAAACTCTGGAAACACCATATATTTT. The entire variable domain, with the rest obtained from reference TRBV7-9 and TRBJ1-3, is as follows: DTGVSQNPRHKITKRGQNVTFRCDPISEHNRLYWYRQTLGQGPEFLTYFQNEAQLEKSRLLSDRFSAERPKGSFSTLEIQRTEQGDSAMYLCASSLNPGNSGNTIYFGEGSWLTVV.

The chain combines TRBV11-2 with TRBJ2-1; 8 nucleotides line up with TRBD2. CDR3 length: 11 residues. J was trimmed by 9 bases and V by 7 bases; bases with no gene match: 2. Looked up from germline, CDR1 is SGHAT and CDR2 is FQNNGV. The CDR3 DNA is TGTGCCAGCATCGGGGGGGGTGAGCAGTTCTTC. Residues: CASIGGGEQFF. Full variable domain (missing parts from reference TRBV11-2 and TRBJ2-1): EAGVAQSPRYKIIEKRQSVAFWCNPISGHATLYWYQQILGQGPKLLIQFQNNGVVDDSQLPKDRFSAERLKGVDSTLKIQPAKLEDSAVYLCASIGGGEQFFGPGTRLTVL.

This sequence joins TRBV9 and TRBJ1-2; a weak D match, TRBD1 (5 bases). Trimming removed 0 bases at V and 0 bases at J, with 9 bases between. Germline loops: CDR1 SGDLS, CDR2 YYNGEE. The CDR3 has 15 residues. The CDR3 sequence is CASSVDGRANYGYTF. DNA for the CDR3: TGTGCCAGCAGCGTAGACGGCAGGGCTAACTATGGCTACACCTTC.